This T cell receptor (beta chain) was recorded in a study of tumor and adjacent non-tumor tissue in lung cancer. The template was RNA from unsorted bulk tissue. The CDR3 contains 11 residues. Germline V CDR1 and CDR2: DFQATT, SNEGSKA (reference sequence). TCRbeta libraries were built with three rounds of nested PCR, modified from ARM-PCR. Using its own MiXCR run on the multiplex PCR reads, TCRdb lists one record per CDR3 protein. The sample yields 110,000 or so distinct CDR3 sequences, 75% seen once. On this clonotype: What it recognizes is unknown.

General study results and limits: TCR diversity was significantly greater in tumor than normal lung tissue.

Sequenced sample: lung tumor tissue. The TCR originated in a woman in her sixties with non-small cell lung cancer. This rearrangement joins TRBV20-1 to TRBJ2-1; D uncertain. Gene TRBJ2-7 matches the end of the DNA better, so the J call may be wrong. This CDR3 reads CSALLYNEQYF. In DNA, the CDR3 is TGCAGTGCTCTGCTCTACAATGAGCAGTACTTC.